A selection of T cell receptor beta chains follows, all from one sample in a study of blood T cell repertoires in COVID-19. Libraries were prepared by immunoSEQ multiplex PCR; TCRdb keeps only in-frame clonotypes and omits some of them. In the table there are 100,000 to 150,000 clones, under 90% of which are singletons. The sequenced sample consisted of PBMCs or T cells enriched from blood (not recorded which). The receptors derive from a man in his forties or fifties with acute COVID-19. Both conserved end residues are part of each CDR3. The D gene is left open where the match is weak. Size is omitted from some rows. Given values are once, few, many or a class for expanded clones.

J	D	V	size	DNA	CDR3
TRBJ2-7	TRBD2	TRBV27	NA	TGTGCCAGCAGTTTATCTTCGGGGGGGTATGCCTACGAGCAGTACTTC	CASSLSSGGYAYEQYF
TRBJ2-5	NA	TRBV9	NA	TGTGCCAGCAGCGTAGCTGTAGGACTCAGCCCCCAAGAGACCCAGTACTTC	CASSVAVGLSPQETQYF
TRBJ2-1	TRBD2	TRBV6-5	NA	TGTGCCAGCAGTAGCACTAGCGGGAGGGCCCCTGAGCAGTTCTTC	CASSSTSGRAPEQFF
TRBJ2-5	NA	TRBV6-5	NA	TGTGCCAGCAGTTACGACAGGCCTATTCTCCAAGAGACCCAGTACTTC	CASSYDRPILQETQYF
TRBJ2-1	NA	TRBV6-2/TRBV6-3	NA	TGTGCCAGCAGTTCCATCGGTTCCTACAATGAGCAGTTCTTC	CASSSIGSYNEQFF
TRBJ1-6	NA	TRBV5-1	NA	TGCGCCAGCAGCTTGGACCGGTATAATTCACCCCTCCACTTT	CASSLDRYNSPLHF
TRBJ2-6	NA	TRBV24-1	NA	TGTGCCACCAGTGATTTACCGAGCTCTGGGGCCAACGTCCTGACTTTC	CATSDLPSSGANVLTF
TRBJ1-3	TRBD1	TRBV6-2/TRBV6-3	NA	TGTGCCAGCAGTCAGACAGGGTGGGGAAACACCATATATTTT	CASSQTGWGNTIYF
TRBJ2-3	NA	TRBV9	NA	TGTGCCAGCAGTTACACAGATACGCAGTATTTT	CASSYTDTQYF
TRBJ2-5	NA	TRBV6-5	NA	TGTGCCAGCAGTTACTCGTCCTATAAGGGAGAAGAGACCCAGTACTTC	CASSYSSYKGEETQYF
TRBJ2-3	NA	TRBV18	NA	TGTGCCAGCTCACCACCGGACATTACAGATACGCAGTATTTT	CASSPPDITDTQYF
TRBJ1-1	TRBD1	TRBV28	NA	TGTGCCAGCCCCGGTCCAGGGGGCACTGAAGCTTTCTTT	CASPGPGGTEAFF
TRBJ1-5	NA	TRBV28	NA	TGTGCCAGCAGTTCGGGTAGCAATCAGCCCCAGCATTTT	CASSSGSNQPQHF
TRBJ2-1	TRBD1	TRBV28	NA	TGTGCCAGCAGACTAGACAGGGGCAATGAGCAGTTCTTC	CASRLDRGNEQFF
TRBJ2-5	TRBD2	TRBV7-7	NA	TGTGCTAGCAGCCCCGGGACTAGCGGGCCACGGACCCAGTACTTC	CASSPGTSGPRTQYF
TRBJ1-6	NA	TRBV11-2	NA	TGTGCCAGCAGCTTAGACAGTACAGATTCCTATAATTCACCCCTCCACTTT	CASSLDSTDSYNSPLHF
TRBJ2-2	TRBD2	TRBV6-5	NA	TGTGCCAGCAGTTACTCGGCTAGCGGGGGAAGCGGGGAGCTGTTTTTT	CASSYSASGGSGELFF
TRBJ2-5	TRBD2	TRBV19	NA	TGTGCCAGTAGTCCTTCAAATAGCGGGCAAGAGACCCAGTACTTC	CASSPSNSGQETQYF
TRBJ1-1	NA	TRBV2	NA	TGTGCCAGCAGTCTCAACAGGGACACTGAAGCTTTCTTT	CASSLNRDTEAFF
TRBJ2-3	TRBD1	TRBV5-1	NA	TGCGCCAGCAGCAATGGACAGGGGGCGACAGATACGCAGTATTTT	CASSNGQGATDTQYF
TRBJ1-1	NA	TRBV6-1	NA	TGTGCCAGCAGTGAAGGGGCAGGTCCGAACACTGAAGCTTTCTTT	CASSEGAGPNTEAFF
TRBJ2-5	TRBD2	TRBV23-1	NA	TGCGCCAGCAGTCAATCGGCGGGGACTAGGAAAGAGACCCAGTACTTC	CASSQSAGTRKETQYF
TRBJ2-7	NA	TRBV29-1	once	TGCAGCGTTGAAGAGGAGGTGGGCTACGAGCAGTACTTC	CSVEEEVGYEQYF
TRBJ2-3	NA	TRBV9	NA	TGTGCCAGCAGCGTAGGGGGTCGGGGAATTCCCGATACGCAGTATTTT	CASSVGGRGIPDTQYF
TRBJ2-7	TRBD1	TRBV19	NA	TGTGCCAGTAGTACTCAAAGACAGGGGGCCGGCGAGCAGTACTTC	CASSTQRQGAGEQYF
TRBJ2-1	NA	TRBV28	NA	TGTGCCAGCAGCTTCTCCGGGACTGGATTAAATGAGCAGTTCTTC	CASSFSGTGLNEQFF
TRBJ1-5	TRBD1	TRBV19	NA	TGTGCCAGTACCATCGGGACAGCTTATAGCAATCAGCCCCAGCATTTT	CASTIGTAYSNQPQHF
TRBJ1-5	NA	TRBV28	NA	TGTGCCAGTGCTGGCCTTAGCAATCAGCCCCAGCATTTT	CASAGLSNQPQHF
TRBJ1-1	TRBD1	TRBV6-5	NA	TGTGCCAGCAACGATGCGACAGGGCCCCTTTCTGAAGCTTTCTTT	CASNDATGPLSEAFF
TRBJ2-1	NA	TRBV9	NA	TGTGCCAGCAGCGTAGGGTTAGGGACTCCAATGGGGGATGGGCAGTTCTTC	CASSVGLGTPMGDGQFF
TRBJ1-6	NA	TRBV27	NA	TGTGCCAGCGGGAGGGGCTATAATTCACCCCTCCACTTT	CASGRGYNSPLHF
TRBJ1-5	TRBD1	TRBV27	NA	TGTGCCAGCAGTCGGGACAGAGGCAATCAGCCCCAGCATTTT	CASSRDRGNQPQHF
TRBJ1-4	NA	TRBV25-1	once	TGTGCCAGCAGTGAGGGGAGGGGACCTAATGAAAAACTGTTTTTT	CASSEGRGPNEKLFF
TRBJ2-2	NA	TRBV18	NA	TGTGCCAGCTCTCGCGCCGGGACATTGAACACCGGGGAGCTGTTTTTT	CASSRAGTLNTGELFF
TRBJ2-1	NA	TRBV5-1	NA	TGCGCCAGCAGCTTCAACAGCAATGAGCAGTTCTTC	CASSFNSNEQFF
TRBJ1-2	NA	TRBV9	many	TGTGCCAGCAGCGTAGCCGGGACACTTACTAACTATGGCTACACCTTC	CASSVAGTLTNYGYTF
TRBJ1-2	NA	TRBV6-5	few	TGTGCCAGCAGTTCCCTCGCGTCAGGAACCTATGGCTACACCTTC	CASSSLASGTYGYTF
TRBJ1-2	TRBD1	TRBV24-1	NA	TGTGCCACCAGGGGACAGGCTCCTAACTATGGCTACACCTTC	CATRGQAPNYGYTF
TRBJ1-6	NA	TRBV7-3	NA	TGTGCCAGCAGCACAATACAGGGCAAGAAGGACTCACCCCTCCACTTT	CASSTIQGKKDSPLHF
TRBJ1-5	TRBD1	TRBV28	NA	TGTGCCAGCAGTTCGGGACAGGGCAATCAGCCCCAGCATTTT	CASSSGQGNQPQHF
TRBJ1-4	NA	TRBV5-1	NA	TGCGCCAGCAGCGTACAGACAACTAATGAAAAACTGTTTTTT	CASSVQTTNEKLFF
TRBJ1-6	TRBD1	TRBV5-8	NA	TGTGCCAGCAGCCGCGACAGGGGTCAACCCCTCCACTTT	CASSRDRGQPLHF
TRBJ2-1	NA	TRBV12-1	NA	TGTGCCAGCACCCTACGGGAGGCTAGCGGGTCCTACAATGAGCAGTTCTTC	CASTLREASGSYNEQFF
TRBJ1-1	NA	TRBV7-3	NA	TGTGCCAGCAGCTTAACTGTAGCCAGGGCAAACACTGAAGCTTTCTTT	CASSLTVARANTEAFF
TRBJ2-7	TRBD2	TRBV5-5	NA	TGTGCCAGCAGCTTGGGCGGGGGGATCTCCTACGAGCAGTACTTC	CASSLGGGISYEQYF
TRBJ1-2	NA	TRBV28	NA	TGTGCCAGCAGTACCCGACAGAATGGCTACACCTTC	CASSTRQNGYTF
TRBJ2-3	TRBD2	TRBV7-2	NA	TGTGCCAGCAGCTCCTCGACTAGCGGGTACGAGGCAGATACGCAGTATTTT	CASSSSTSGYEADTQYF
TRBJ1-2	NA	TRBV11-2	NA	TGTGCCAGCAGCTTAGTAGGTGGAGGCCTTTGGTATGGCTACACCTTC	CASSLVGGGLWYGYTF
TRBJ2-7	NA	TRBV29-1	NA	TGCAGCGTTGAGTGGGGGCAGTCGCGTTCCTACGAGCAGTACTTC	CSVEWGQSRSYEQYF
TRBJ1-1	NA	TRBV29-1	NA	TGCAGCGTGGAGGGCAGTATGAACACTGAAGCTTTCTTT	CSVEGSMNTEAFF
TRBJ1-5	NA	TRBV28	NA	TGTGCCAGCACCCCGACAGACCCTGCATATAGCAATCAGCCCCAGCATTTT	CASTPTDPAYSNQPQHF
TRBJ1-3	NA	TRBV11-2	NA	TGTGCCAGCAGCTGGGCCGGAAACACCATATATTTT	CASSWAGNTIYF
TRBJ1-1	NA	TRBV25-1	NA	TGTGCCAGCAGGGGAGGGAAGGGAAATACTGAAGCTTTCTTT	CASRGGKGNTEAFF
TRBJ2-2	TRBD1	TRBV9	NA	TGTGCCAGCAGCGTCCGGGACAGGTCGAACACCGGGGAGCTGTTTTTT	CASSVRDRSNTGELFF
TRBJ2-3	TRBD2	TRBV14	once	TGTGCCAGCAGCCAAGATGTAGCGGGAGGGCCTACGGATACGCAGTATTTT	CASSQDVAGGPTDTQYF
TRBJ1-3	NA	TRBV3-1/TRBV3-2	NA	TGTGCCAGCAGCCAGGTTGCGGTTTCTGGAAACACCATATATTTT	CASSQVAVSGNTIYF
TRBJ1-1	NA	TRBV7-2	NA	TGTGCCAGCAGTTTAATGCGGAACACTGAAGCTTTCTTT	CASSLMRNTEAFF
TRBJ2-7	NA	TRBV5-1	NA	TGCGCCAGCAGCTTGGCCGCGGAGACCTACGAGCAGTACTTC	CASSLAAETYEQYF
TRBJ2-7	TRBD1	TRBV6-6	NA	TGTGCCAGCAGTTGGGACAGGCCCGGCTCCTACGAGCAGTACTTC	CASSWDRPGSYEQYF